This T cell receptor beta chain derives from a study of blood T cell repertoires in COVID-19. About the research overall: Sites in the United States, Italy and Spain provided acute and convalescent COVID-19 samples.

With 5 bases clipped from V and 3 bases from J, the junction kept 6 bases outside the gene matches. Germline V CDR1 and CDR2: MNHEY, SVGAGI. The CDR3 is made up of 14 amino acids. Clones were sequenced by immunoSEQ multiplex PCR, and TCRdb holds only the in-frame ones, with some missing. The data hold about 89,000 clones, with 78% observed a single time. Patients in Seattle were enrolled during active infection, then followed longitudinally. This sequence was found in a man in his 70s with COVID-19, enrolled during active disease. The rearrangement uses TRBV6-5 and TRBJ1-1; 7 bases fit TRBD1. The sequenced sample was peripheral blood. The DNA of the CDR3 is TGTGCCAGCAGTAAGACAGGGAAGGACACTGAAGCTTTCTTT. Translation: CASSKTGKDTEAFF.